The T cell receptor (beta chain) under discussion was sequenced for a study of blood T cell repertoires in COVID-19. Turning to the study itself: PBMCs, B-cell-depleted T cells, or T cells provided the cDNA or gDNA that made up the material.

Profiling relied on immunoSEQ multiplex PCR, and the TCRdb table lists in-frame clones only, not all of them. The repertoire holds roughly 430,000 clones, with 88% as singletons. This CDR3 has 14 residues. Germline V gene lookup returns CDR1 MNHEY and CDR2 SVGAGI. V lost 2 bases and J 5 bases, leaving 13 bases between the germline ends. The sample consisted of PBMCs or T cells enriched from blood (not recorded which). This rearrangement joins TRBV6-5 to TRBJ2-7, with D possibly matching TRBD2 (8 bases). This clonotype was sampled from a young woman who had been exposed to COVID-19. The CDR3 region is CASSYAGGQNEQYF. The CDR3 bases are TGTGCCAGCAGTTACGCGGGGGGACAGAACGAGCAGTACTTC.